The 32 T cell receptor beta chains reported below all come from one sample, sequenced in a study of blood T cells in healthy people across ages. Then a second PCR, running about 7 to 11 cycles, was carried out with a sample-barcoded 5' primer and a J-beta primer mix. TCRdb redid the calling of the 5' RACE reads with MiXCR, one entry per CDR3 protein. The sample has 550,000 to 750,000 distinct CDR3 sequences, more than 20% seen once. The material sequenced was blood. The receptors stem from a man between 70 and 80 years old in good health.

This clonotype was seen a handful of times. The CDR3 nucleotides are TGTGCCAGCAGTTTATCCCCGGGAATAATTAATGAAAAACTGTTTTTT. Its protein is CASSLSPGIINEKLFF. This rearrangement joins TRBV27 to TRBJ1-4; no definite D call. The CDR3 loop spans 16 amino acids. The V gene lost 0 bases and the J gene lost 4 bases, with 12 bases spanning the gap. Germline values: CDR1 MNHEY, CDR2 SMNVEV (reference sequence).

This clonotype was observed a handful of times. The chain uses TRBV7-3 and TRBJ2-5; 7 bases fit TRBD2. Germline V gene sequence: CDR1 SGHTA, CDR2 FQGTGA. This CDR3 has 13 amino acids. Trimming at V came to 2 bases and at J to 7 bases, leaving 4 bases not matched to a gene. The CDR3 protein is CASSLSREGTQYF. The CDR3 bases are TGTGCCAGCAGCTTATCGAGGGAGGGGACCCAGTACTTC.

This clonotype was seen more than once but under ten times. The genes are TRBV20-1 and TRBJ2-7; 7 positions agree with TRBD1. CDR1 is DFQATT, CDR2 SNEGSKA, per germline (reference sequence). The CDR3 totals 14 residues. After removal of 4 bases from V and 2 bases from J, the junction contained 8 bases not matched to a gene. CDR3 in amino acids: CSATYLTGTYEQYF. For the CDR3, the DNA is TGCAGTGCTACGTACCTGACAGGGACCTACGAGCAGTACTTC.

This clonotype was counted between two and nine times. The V and J genes are TRBV7-2 and TRBJ2-7, with D perhaps TRBD2 (7 bases). V was pared by 1 base and J by 8 bases, with 18 bases between. The CDR3 loop spans 15 amino acids. Germline V gene data show CDR1 as SGHTA and CDR2 as FQGNSA. The CDR3 DNA reads as TGTGCCAGCAGCTTAGAGGGGGGAGGGTACGTCCAGCAGTACTTC. It translates to CASSLEGGGYVQQYF.

The J gene is TRBJ2-1, the V gene TRBV5-1; D might be TRBD2 (5 bases). The V end lost 0 bases, the J end lost 2 bases, and 12 bases lay between the germline ends. Germline V lookup: CDR1 SGHRS, CDR2 YFSETQ. The CDR3 length is 16 residues. This chain's CDR3 is CASSLAQAEAYNEQFF. DNA for the CDR3: TGCGCCAGCAGCTTGGCCCAAGCGGAAGCCTACAATGAGCAGTTCTTC.

This clonotype was found many times. The rearrangement uses TRBV12-3 or TRBV12-4 and TRBJ2-2; 11 positions agree with TRBD1. The CDR3 extends over 15 amino acids. The ends lost 6 bases at V and 5 bases at J; junction bases unmatched: 5. CDR3 residues: CASSSGTGGTGELFF. CDR3 nucleotides: TGTGCCAGCAGCTCCGGGACAGGGGGGACCGGGGAGCTGTTTTTT.

The V and J genes are TRBV4-1 and TRBJ1-1, with 7 bases identical to TRBD1. The CDR3 is 13 amino acids. Germline CDR1 reads MGHRA; CDR2 reads YSYEKL. V dropped 6 bases and J dropped 4; count of bases not matched to a gene: 5. CDR3: CASRKQGSTEAFF. As DNA, the CDR3 is TGCGCCAGCAGAAAACAGGGGAGCACTGAAGCTTTCTTT.

In this sample, this clonotype turned up a few times. This chain links TRBV21-1 with TRBJ2-4; no DNA check was done on the table's D call, TRBD1. TRBV21-1 counts as a pseudogene. The CDR3 consists of 14 residues. The CDR3 loop is CASSFRDGKNIQYF. CDR3 DNA: TGTGCCAGCAGCTTCCGGGACGGCAAAAACATTCAGTACTTC.

This chain connects TRBV4-1 to TRBJ2-7; no firm D call. Per the germline V gene, CDR1 is MGHRA and CDR2 is YSYEKL. Trimming removed 1 base at V and 0 bases at J, with 7 bases between. This CDR3 comprises 14 residues. The chain's CDR3 is CASSQGPGSYEQYF. DNA for the CDR3: TGCGCCAGCAGCCAAGGGCCAGGCTCCTACGAGCAGTACTTC.

Here the CDR3 DNA reads TGCAGCGGGAGAGGGGGTATCAATCAGCCCCAGCATTTT. Amino acid sequence: CSGRGGINQPQHF. The rearrangement uses TRBV29-1 and TRBJ1-5; maybe TRBD1 (6 bases). Germline loops: CDR1 SQVTM, CDR2 ANQGSEA. CDR3 length: 13 residues. V was trimmed by 7 bases and J by 3 bases, leaving 13 bases between them.

V usage is TRBV9 and J usage is TRBJ2-7, with 11 bases matching TRBD1. V gave up 3 bases and J gave up 3 bases; unmatched junction bases: 5. Per the germline V gene, CDR1 is SGDLS and CDR2 is YYNGEE. The CDR3 spans 15 residues. CDR3 amino acids: CASSDGTGGFYEQYF. CDR3 in DNA: TGTGCCAGCAGCGACGGGACAGGGGGTTTCTACGAGCAGTACTTC.

The gene calls are TRBV12-3 or TRBV12-4 and TRBJ2-2; D unclear. The CDR3 sequence is 16 residues long. Trimming removed 3 bases from V and 1 base from J, with 12 bases in between. CDR3 coding DNA: TGTGCCAGCAGTTTCCTTGCATCACGGAACACCGGGGAGCTGTTTTTT. Translating gives CASSFLASRNTGELFF.

This clonotype was seen a handful of times. The chain joins TRBV5-1 to TRBJ2-1; D is unclear. V was trimmed by 0 bases and J by 7 bases, leaving 8 bases between them. The CDR3 totals 13 residues. The germline gives CDR1 SGHRS, CDR2 YFSETQ. The CDR3 coding sequence is TGCGCCAGCAGCTTGGACCCTGGGAATGAGCAGTTCTTC. This sequence encodes CASSLDPGNEQFF.

This clonotype has ten or more counts. V and J are TRBV28 and TRBJ2-5; 11 bases fit TRBD2. The J call may not be correct, given that the DNA end is closer to TRBJ2-1. The germline V gene has CDR1 MDHEN and CDR2 SYDVKM. CDR3 size: 15 residues. This CDR3 reads CASSFGTSGRYEQFF. The CDR3 nucleotides are TGTGCCAGCAGTTTCGGGACTAGCGGTCGCTATGAGCAGTTCTTC.

This clonotype has more than one count but fewer than ten. The chain joins TRBV20-1 to TRBJ1-4; the D is unclear. Germline V CDR1 and CDR2: DFQATT, SNEGSKA (reference sequence). The CDR3 covers 13 residues. Trimming stripped 2 bases from V and 6 bases from J, with 10 bases between. The DNA for the CDR3 is TGCAGTGCTAGATTGGGAAGGGATGAAAAACTGTTTTTT. Protein: CSARLGRDEKLFF.

This clonotype has only a few counts. The J gene is TRBJ2-7, the V gene TRBV14; perhaps D is TRBD1 or TRBD2 (5 bases each). Trimming removed 2 bases at V and 3 bases at J, with 17 bases between. Germline V gene sequence: CDR1 SGHDN, CDR2 FVKESK. The CDR3 consists of 16 residues. The CDR3 reads CASSQLRADIIYEQYF. The CDR3 bases are TGTGCCAGCAGCCAACTGAGGGCGGACATCATCTACGAGCAGTACTTC.

The CDR3 protein is CASSRQGGEKLFF. The CDR3 nucleotides are TGTGCCAGCAGCCGACAGGGTGGAGAAAAACTGTTTTTT. V and J are TRBV2 and TRBJ1-4, with 7 positions matching TRBD1. The J segment lost 8 bases and the V segment lost 6 bases, leaving 6 bases of the junction unmatched. Germline loops: CDR1 SNHLY, CDR2 FYNNEI. CDR3 length: 13 residues.

This clonotype was observed a few times. One end of the junction does not line up with germline, which may come from a read error. The chain uses TRBV15 and TRBJ2-7; the D is unclear. This CDR3 contains 15 residues. Germline CDR1 LNHNV, CDR2 YYDKDF (reference sequence). CDR3 in DNA: TGTGCCACCAGCAGAGATCGTGGCAAGTCCTACGGGCAGTACTTC. It encodes CATSRDRGKSYGQYF.

CDR3 sequence: CASSLAGVSKETQYF. In DNA, the CDR3 is TGTGCCAGCAGCTTAGCTGGGGTTTCCAAAGAGACCCAGTACTTC. V and J are TRBV7-2 and TRBJ2-5; D gene uncertain. CDR3 length: 15 amino acids. Trimming took off 0 bases at V and 3 bases at J, with 11 bases between the two ends. CDR1 is SGHTA, CDR2 FQGNSA, per germline. The whole variable domain, filled in from reference TRBV7-2 and TRBJ2-5, reads GAGVSQSPSNKVTEKGKDVELRCDPISGHTALYWYRQSLGQGLEFLIYFQGNSAPDKSGLPSDRFSAERTGGSVSTLTIQRTQQEDSAVYLCASSLAGVSKETQYFGPGTRLLVL.

The J gene is TRBJ2-7, the V gene TRBV3-1; D unresolved. Germline V gene sequence: CDR1 LGHDT, CDR2 YNNKEL (reference sequence). The V end lost 0 bases, the J end lost 0 bases, and 9 bases lay between the germline ends. The CDR3 contains 15 residues. CDR3 nucleotides: TGTGCCAGCAGCCAAGACGCCGGGCACTCCTACGAGCAGTACTTC. Protein sequence: CASSQDAGHSYEQYF.

In its sample, this clonotype was seen a few times. The chain has TRBV29-1 and TRBJ2-7, with 11 bases fitting TRBD2. The V segment lost 4 bases and the J segment 6 bases; nucleotides outside the gene matches: 5. The germline V gene has CDR1 SQVTM and CDR2 ANQGSEA. The CDR3 is 13 amino acids. The CDR3 coding sequence is TGCAGCGTTGCACTAGCGGGAGATTCCGAGCAGTACTTC. Residues: CSVALAGDSEQYF.

This sequence joins TRBV12-3 or TRBV12-4 and TRBJ2-4; perhaps TRBD2 as D (7 bases). Trimming cost V 2 bases and J 1 base, with 15 bases left between them. The CDR3 covers 17 residues. Written as DNA, the CDR3 is TGTGCCAGCAGTTTAAGGGGGGGCCTTGGGGCCAAAAACATTCAGTACTTC. Amino acids: CASSLRGGLGAKNIQYF.

V usage is TRBV11-2 and J usage is TRBJ1-1, with TRBD1 as a possible D gene (5 bases). The CDR3 totals 14 residues. Trimming cost V 6 bases and J 1 base, with 12 bases left between them. The germline V gene encodes CDR1 SGHAT and CDR2 FQNNGV. The CDR3 region has the DNA TGTGCCAGCAGTTCACAGGTCCCGAACACTGAAGCTTTCTTT. Residues: CASSSQVPNTEAFF.

This clonotype was detected a few times. The chain is built from TRBV20-1 and TRBJ2-7; TRBD1 aligns across 7 bases. J gave up 6 bases and V 6 bases, and 11 bases lay outside the gene matches. Germline V gene sequence: CDR1 DFQATT, CDR2 SNEGSKA (reference sequence). The CDR3 spans 13 residues. The CDR3 bases are TGCAGTGCCGGACAGGTGATGGTCTCCGAGCAGTACTTC. This codes for CSAGQVMVSEQYF.

This clonotype was seen more than once but under ten times. J is TRBJ2-7 and V is TRBV5-1, with D tentatively TRBD1 (8 bases). The CDR3 has 15 residues. Germline V lookup: CDR1 SGHRS, CDR2 YFSETQ. V dropped 0 bases and J dropped 3 bases, with 13 bases sitting between them. The CDR3 nucleotides read TGCGCCAGCAGCTTGGAAACAGGGGGGGACTACGAGCAGTACTTC. Translating gives CASSLETGGDYEQYF.

There are a few counts of this clonotype. The chain couples TRBV20-1 to TRBJ2-1; weak D call: TRBD1 (5 bases). V was pared by 0 bases and J by 7 bases, with 13 bases between. Germline V gene sequence: CDR1 DFQATT, CDR2 SNEGSKA (reference sequence). There are 14 residues in the CDR3. CDR3 sequence: CSAREQVVGNEQFF. In DNA form, the CDR3 reads TGCAGTGCTAGAGAACAGGTGGTTGGAAATGAGCAGTTCTTC.

The chain couples TRBV20-1 to TRBJ2-7; D is perhaps TRBD1 (6 bases). CDR1 and CDR2 from the germline V gene are DFQATT and SNEGSKA (reference sequence). The length of the CDR3 is 13 residues. V was pared by 5 bases and J by 0 bases, with 11 bases between. CDR3 residues: CSAGGSGSYEQYF. The CDR3 DNA follows: TGCAGTGCTGGGGGCTCCGGCTCCTACGAGCAGTACTTC.

This clonotype was counted at least ten times. V usage is TRBV20-1 and J usage is TRBJ2-1; TRBD2 matches at 8 bases. The J segment lost 8 bases and the V segment lost 3 bases, leaving 9 bases of the junction unmatched. The CDR3 contains 14 residues. Germline V CDR1 and CDR2: DFQATT, SNEGSKA (reference sequence). In DNA, the CDR3 is TGCAGTGCTAGGTTACTAGCGGCCCCCGATGAGCAGTTCTTC. It codes for CSARLLAAPDEQFF.

A few counts support this clonotype. The rearrangement uses TRBV4-2 and TRBJ2-3; 7 positions agree with TRBD1. CDR1 and CDR2 (germline): LGHNA, YNFKEQ. The trim removed 4 bases at V and 5 bases at J, leaving 9 bases unmatched. The CDR3 is 15 amino acids. The CDR3 is CASSPTVTGEDTQYF. CDR3 nucleotides: TGTGCCAGCAGCCCAACCGTAACAGGGGAAGATACGCAGTATTTT.

The chain couples TRBV6-1 to TRBJ2-7; TRBD2 might be the D (5 bases). CDR1 and CDR2 from the germline V gene are MNHNS and SASEGT. The CDR3 length is 12 residues. The ends were cut back, 8 bases at V and 9 bases at J, with 17 bases in the middle. This CDR3 is CASAPRGTGQYF. For the CDR3, the DNA is TGTGCCAGCGCTCCTCGGGGTACCGGGCAGTACTTC.

The genes are TRBV15 and TRBJ2-5, with D possibly matching TRBD2 (5 bases). V lost 1 base, J lost 0 bases, and 9 bases lay in between. The CDR3 extends over 15 amino acids. Per the germline V gene, CDR1 is LNHNV and CDR2 is YYDKDF (reference sequence). The CDR3 coding sequence is TGTGCCACCAGCAGAGTACTCGGGAACCAAGAGACCCAGTACTTC. This sequence encodes CATSRVLGNQETQYF.

About this clonotype: The junction and the germline gene differ at one end; a read error may be behind it. This chain connects TRBV6-1 to TRBJ2-5; D is ambiguous. The better agreement between TRBJ2-7 and the DNA end casts doubt on the J call. The germline gives CDR1 MNHNS, CDR2 SASEGT. This CDR3 contains 14 residues. The CDR3 protein is CANSEGHITYEQYF. CDR3 DNA sequence: TGTGCCAACAGTGAAGGCCACATTACCTACGAGCAGTACTTC.